This record concerns one T cell receptor beta chain sequence. Its cognate antigen is unknown. The sample belongs to a study of post-analysis software for immune sequencing data. On the study more broadly: The patients showed relapsing-remitting, secondary progressive and progressive-relapsing multiple sclerosis courses.

General observations from the study: Relative to controls, patients with multiple sclerosis showed significantly lower normalized Chao1 diversity. Patients had higher frequencies than controls of four to six TRBV segments, including TRBV5-6, TRBV5-1 and TRBV20-1.

The CDR3 contains 15 residues. V shed 5 bases and J shed 4 bases, with 17 bases lying between them. CDR1 and CDR2 from the germline V gene are SGHTA and FQGNSA. Unique-molecular-identifier-tagged TCR beta cDNA libraries were used. TCRdb re-derived calls from the PCR reads in MiXCR, one entry per CDR3 protein. This table holds 800,000 to 950,000 distinct CDR3 sequences, roughly 58% found once. This sequence was found in a girl aged 5-17 years with multiple sclerosis. V usage is TRBV7-2 and J usage is TRBJ1-1; D ambiguous. Material: blood. The CDR3 here is CASSAAAFLGTEAFF. CDR3 bases: TGTGCCAGCAGCGCCGCAGCTTTCCTGGGCACTGAAGCTTTCTTT.